Listed below are T cell receptor beta chains from one sample, sequenced in a study of T-cell memory formation after mild COVID-19. TCRdb reanalysed the 5' RACE reads using MiXCR and keeps one entry per CDR3 protein. This table has a few hundred thousand distinct CDR3 sequences, approximately 30% appearing once. Sequences were obtained from PBMCs or a T cell subset sorted from them (not recorded which). These receptors were taken from an adult woman who had mild COVID-19 (a few samples of this study predate the infection). Cell type and time point are not known. Both conserved end residues are part of each CDR3. D genes are given only for firm matches. Clone size is not always given. Where it is, it says once, few, many or a class for expanded clones.

V gene: TRBV7-2
J gene: TRBJ1-5
D gene: NA
clone size: NA
CDR3 protein: CASSLGDGDLYQPQHF
CDR3 DNA: TGTGCCAGCAGCTTAGGAGACGGGGACCTGTATCAGCCCCAGCATTTT

V gene: TRBV6-5
J gene: TRBJ1-2
D gene: NA
clone size: few
CDR3 protein: CASSYPTALGRYGYTF
CDR3 DNA: TGTGCCAGCAGTTACCCCACGGCCCTGGGGAGGTATGGCTACACCTTC

V gene: TRBV20-1
J gene: TRBJ1-6
D gene: TRBD1
clone size: few
CDR3 protein: CSAAQQGSSSYNSPLHF
CDR3 DNA: TGCAGTGCTGCACAACAGGGGTCGAGCTCCTATAATTCACCCCTCCACTTT

V gene: TRBV7-2
J gene: TRBJ2-7
D gene: NA
clone size: NA
CDR3 protein: CASSRNLRGEQYF
CDR3 DNA: TGTGCCAGCAGCCGAAATCTGCGAGGCGAGCAGTACTTC

V gene: TRBV20-1
J gene: TRBJ1-1
D gene: TRBD1
clone size: few
CDR3 protein: CSARTGSGNTEAFF
CDR3 DNA: TGCAGTGCTAGGACAGGGTCGGGGAACACTGAAGCTTTCTTT

V gene: TRBV18
J gene: TRBJ2-5
D gene: NA
clone size: many
CDR3 protein: CASSPRRASETQYF
CDR3 DNA: TGTGCCAGCTCTCCCCGACGGGCGTCCGAGACCCAGTACTTC

V gene: TRBV5-1
J gene: TRBJ2-1
D gene: NA
clone size: few
CDR3 protein: CASSLDRNSYNEQFF
CDR3 DNA: TGCGCCAGCAGCTTGGACAGGAACTCCTACAATGAGCAGTTCTTC

V gene: TRBV5-1
J gene: TRBJ2-1
D gene: TRBD2
clone size: NA
CDR3 protein: CASSLGGASGSEEFF
CDR3 DNA: TGCGCCAGCAGCTTGGGAGGTGCTAGCGGGAGCGAGGAGTTCTTC

V gene: TRBV5-1
J gene: TRBJ2-3
D gene: TRBD1
clone size: few
CDR3 protein: CASSYDRGQQDTQYF
CDR3 DNA: TGCGCCAGCAGCTATGACAGGGGGCAACAAGATACGCAGTATTTT

V gene: TRBV20-1
J gene: TRBJ2-7
D gene: TRBD2
clone size: NA
CDR3 protein: CSARVGSGGHEQYF
CDR3 DNA: TGCAGTGCTAGAGTCGGTAGCGGGGGTCACGAGCAGTACTTC

V gene: TRBV7-9
J gene: TRBJ1-1
D gene: TRBD1
clone size: few
CDR3 protein: CASSLAPGQGATEAFF
CDR3 DNA: TGTGCCAGCAGCTTAGCGCCGGGACAGGGGGCAACTGAAGCTTTCTTT

V gene: TRBV18
J gene: TRBJ2-1
D gene: NA
clone size: few
CDR3 protein: CASSPPNEKVDRSYNEQFF
CDR3 DNA: TGTGCCAGCTCACCACCGAATGAGAAAGTAGACCGCTCCTACAATGAGCAGTTCTTC

V gene: TRBV25-1
J gene: TRBJ2-1
D gene: NA
clone size: few
CDR3 protein: CASSGVSSYNEQFF
CDR3 DNA: TGTGCCAGCAGTGGGGTGAGTTCCTACAATGAGCAGTTCTTC

V gene: TRBV4-3
J gene: TRBJ1-3
D gene: NA
clone size: few
CDR3 protein: CASSQGTAGNTIYF
CDR3 DNA: TGCGCCAGCAGCCAAGGGACAGCTGGAAACACCATATATTTT

V gene: TRBV7-3
J gene: TRBJ1-1
D gene: NA
clone size: NA
CDR3 protein: CASSLSSRFLNTEAFF
CDR3 DNA: TGTGCCAGCAGCTTATCTTCTCGGTTCCTGAACACTGAAGCTTTCTTT

V gene: TRBV7-9
J gene: TRBJ2-1
D gene: NA
clone size: NA
CDR3 protein: CASSLVASDLNYNEQFF
CDR3 DNA: TGTGCCAGCAGCTTAGTGGCTAGCGACCTAAACTACAATGAGCAGTTCTTC

V gene: TRBV11-1
J gene: TRBJ2-7
D gene: NA
clone size: NA
CDR3 protein: CASSLTGDVYEQYF
CDR3 DNA: TGTGCCAGCAGCTTAACTGGGGATGTCTACGAGCAGTACTTC

V gene: TRBV6-5
J gene: TRBJ2-2
D gene: TRBD2
clone size: NA
CDR3 protein: CASTRGLAGGWTGELFF
CDR3 DNA: TGTGCCAGCACTCGCGGACTAGCGGGAGGCTGGACCGGGGAGCTGTTTTTT

V gene: TRBV9
J gene: TRBJ2-3
D gene: NA
clone size: NA
CDR3 protein: CASRRTPTPTSTDTQYF
CDR3 DNA: TGTGCCAGCAGGAGGACACCGACTCCTACTAGCACAGATACGCAGTATTTT

V gene: TRBV7-3
J gene: TRBJ2-3
D gene: TRBD2
clone size: few
CDR3 protein: CASNSGGARDTQYF
CDR3 DNA: TGTGCCAGCAATAGCGGGGGGGCAAGAGATACGCAGTATTTT

V gene: TRBV7-9
J gene: TRBJ2-5
D gene: TRBD1
clone size: NA
CDR3 protein: CASSQRQGASETQYF
CDR3 DNA: TGTGCCAGCAGCCAAAGACAGGGGGCGAGTGAGACCCAGTACTTC

V gene: TRBV5-6
J gene: TRBJ2-3
D gene: TRBD2
clone size: few
CDR3 protein: CASSRGLAGGKDTQYF
CDR3 DNA: TGTGCCAGCAGCCGGGGACTAGCGGGAGGAAAAGATACGCAGTATTTT

V gene: TRBV7-8
J gene: TRBJ2-6
D gene: NA
clone size: NA
CDR3 protein: CASSSLGPNSGANVLTF
CDR3 DNA: TGTGCCAGCAGCTCTTTAGGGCCAAACTCTGGGGCCAACGTCCTGACTTTC

V gene: TRBV19
J gene: TRBJ1-4
D gene: NA
clone size: few
CDR3 protein: CASSIAGERAKLFF
CDR3 DNA: TGTGCCAGTAGTATTGCAGGGGAGAGGGCAAAACTGTTTTTT

V gene: TRBV25-1
J gene: TRBJ2-4
D gene: TRBD1
clone size: NA
CDR3 protein: CASSDDRGLLNIQYF
CDR3 DNA: TGTGCCAGCAGCGACGACAGGGGGCTGTTAAACATTCAGTACTTC

V gene: TRBV7-2
J gene: TRBJ1-1
D gene: TRBD1
clone size: NA
CDR3 protein: CASSFTGGGTEAFF
CDR3 DNA: TGTGCCAGCAGCTTCACAGGGGGCGGAACTGAAGCTTTCTTT

V gene: TRBV2
J gene: TRBJ1-3
D gene: TRBD1
clone size: NA
CDR3 protein: CAADRGEANTIYF
CDR3 DNA: TGTGCCGCGGACAGGGGAGAGGCGAACACCATATATTTT

V gene: TRBV5-1
J gene: TRBJ1-2
D gene: NA
clone size: few
CDR3 protein: CASSLVSGEDGYTF
CDR3 DNA: TGCGCCAGCAGCTTGGTTTCAGGGGAAGATGGCTACACCTTC

V gene: TRBV14
J gene: TRBJ2-7
D gene: TRBD1
clone size: NA
CDR3 protein: CASSRSDRAYYEQYF
CDR3 DNA: TGTGCCAGCAGCCGATCGGACAGGGCTTACTACGAGCAGTACTTC

V gene: TRBV4-3
J gene: TRBJ2-1
D gene: NA
clone size: NA
CDR3 protein: CASSQDWTPIYNEQFF
CDR3 DNA: TGCGCCAGCAGCCAAGACTGGACACCAATCTACAATGAGCAGTTCTTC

V gene: TRBV24-1
J gene: TRBJ2-1
D gene: TRBD1
clone size: NA
CDR3 protein: CATSDPRTGEDQFF
CDR3 DNA: TGTGCCACCAGTGATCCAAGGACAGGAGAGGACCAGTTCTTC

V gene: TRBV18
J gene: TRBJ2-5
D gene: NA
clone size: NA
CDR3 protein: CASSPPPGRGETQYF
CDR3 DNA: TGTGCCAGCTCACCTCCGCCGGGACGAGGAGAGACCCAGTACTTC

V gene: TRBV9
J gene: TRBJ2-1
D gene: TRBD2
clone size: NA
CDR3 protein: CASSASNRGVNEQFF
CDR3 DNA: TGTGCCAGCAGCGCCTCAAATCGGGGGGTCAATGAGCAGTTCTTC

V gene: TRBV14
J gene: TRBJ2-3
D gene: NA
clone size: NA
CDR3 protein: CASSQGPTSDTQYF
CDR3 DNA: TGTGCCAGCAGCCAAGGACCCACGTCAGATACGCAGTATTTT

V gene: TRBV7-2
J gene: TRBJ2-3
D gene: TRBD2
clone size: few
CDR3 protein: CASSLLAEDTDTQYF
CDR3 DNA: TGTGCCAGCAGCTTACTAGCGGAGGACACAGATACGCAGTATTTT

V gene: TRBV7-2
J gene: TRBJ1-6
D gene: TRBD1
clone size: NA
CDR3 protein: CASSSGTGGSPLHF
CDR3 DNA: TGTGCCAGCAGCTCCGGGACAGGGGGATCACCCCTCCACTTT

V gene: TRBV5-5
J gene: TRBJ1-5
D gene: NA
clone size: few
CDR3 protein: CASSFHVNNQPQHF
CDR3 DNA: TGTGCCAGCAGCTTCCACGTAAACAATCAGCCCCAGCATTTT

V gene: TRBV29-1
J gene: TRBJ2-7
D gene: NA
clone size: NA
CDR3 protein: CSVAGTESYYEQYF
CDR3 DNA: TGCAGCGTCGCCGGGACGGAATCCTACTACGAGCAGTACTTC

V gene: TRBV7-8
J gene: TRBJ2-3
D gene: NA
clone size: NA
CDR3 protein: CASSLPPGAARGDTQYF
CDR3 DNA: TGTGCCAGCAGCCTCCCCCCGGGAGCTGCCAGGGGAGATACGCAGTATTTT

V gene: TRBV19
J gene: TRBJ2-3
D gene: TRBD2
clone size: few
CDR3 protein: CASDPGLGTDTQYF
CDR3 DNA: TGTGCCAGCGACCCGGGACTAGGAACAGATACGCAGTATTTT

V gene: TRBV7-9
J gene: TRBJ2-6
D gene: NA
clone size: NA
CDR3 protein: CASNLGAGANVLTF
CDR3 DNA: TGTGCCAGCAACCTCGGGGCTGGGGCCAACGTCCTGACTTTC

V gene: TRBV9
J gene: TRBJ2-7
D gene: NA
clone size: few
CDR3 protein: CASSENIQTGYEQYF
CDR3 DNA: TGTGCCAGCAGCGAGAACATTCAGACAGGCTACGAGCAGTACTTC

V gene: TRBV14
J gene: TRBJ2-1
D gene: TRBD2
clone size: NA
CDR3 protein: CASSHYSGLAGVNEQFF
CDR3 DNA: TGTGCCAGCAGCCACTACTCTGGACTAGCGGGAGTCAATGAGCAGTTCTTC

V gene: TRBV20-1
J gene: TRBJ2-3
D gene: NA
clone size: few
CDR3 protein: CSANLADTQYF
CDR3 DNA: TGCAGTGCTAATCTAGCAGATACGCAGTATTTT

V gene: TRBV29-1
J gene: TRBJ1-5
D gene: TRBD1
clone size: NA
CDR3 protein: CSVAPGTGDNQPQHF
CDR3 DNA: TGCAGCGTTGCACCCGGGACAGGGGACAATCAGCCCCAGCATTTT

V gene: TRBV7-8
J gene: TRBJ2-2
D gene: TRBD1
clone size: many
CDR3 protein: CASSLARTGAGELFF
CDR3 DNA: TGTGCCAGCAGCTTAGCAAGAACAGGGGCCGGGGAGCTGTTTTTT

V gene: TRBV5-1
J gene: TRBJ2-1
D gene: NA
clone size: few
CDR3 protein: CASSAVWGAYNEQFF
CDR3 DNA: TGCGCCAGCAGCGCGGTTTGGGGGGCCTACAATGAGCAGTTCTTC

V gene: TRBV7-9
J gene: TRBJ2-7
D gene: TRBD2
clone size: few
CDR3 protein: CASSFTSGQVEQYF
CDR3 DNA: TGTGCCAGCAGCTTTACTAGCGGGCAGGTTGAGCAGTACTTC

V gene: TRBV11-3
J gene: TRBJ2-7
D gene: TRBD2
clone size: NA
CDR3 protein: CASSLVAGDSYEQYF
CDR3 DNA: TGTGCCAGCAGCTTAGTAGCGGGAGACTCCTACGAGCAGTACTTC

V gene: TRBV5-5
J gene: TRBJ1-1
D gene: NA
clone size: few
CDR3 protein: CASSSLWAANTEAFF
CDR3 DNA: TGTGCCAGCAGCTCATTATGGGCAGCAAACACTGAAGCTTTCTTT

V gene: TRBV5-1
J gene: TRBJ1-2
D gene: TRBD1
clone size: NA
CDR3 protein: CASSLEAGGGRHGYTF
CDR3 DNA: TGCGCCAGCAGCTTGGAGGCAGGGGGGGGCCGGCATGGCTACACCTTC

V gene: TRBV11-3
J gene: TRBJ2-1
D gene: TRBD2
clone size: few
CDR3 protein: CASSATGTSASNEQFF
CDR3 DNA: TGTGCCAGCAGCGCAACCGGGACTAGCGCCTCCAATGAGCAGTTCTTC

V gene: TRBV19
J gene: TRBJ1-1
D gene: NA
clone size: NA
CDR3 protein: CASRTLRQSSTEAFF
CDR3 DNA: TGTGCCAGTAGGACCCTACGTCAGAGTAGCACTGAAGCTTTCTTT